The 3 T cell receptor beta chains below all came from one sample that was sequenced in a study of T-cell memory formation after mild COVID-19. In TCRdb, the 5' RACE reads were re-called with MiXCR into one record per CDR3 protein. Among 150,000 or so distinct CDR3 sequences listed, approximately 25% were seen once. The sample was PBMCs or a T cell subset sorted from them (not recorded which). All receptors come from an adult woman who had mild COVID-19 (a few samples of this study predate the infection). Cell type and time point are not known.

This clonotype was seen at least ten times. The chain couples TRBV7-9 to TRBJ1-1, with 8 nucleotides matching TRBD1. This CDR3 has 14 residues. Germline lookup yields CDR1 SEHNR and CDR2 FQNEAQ (reference sequence). V was clipped by 6 bases and J by 1 base; unmatched bases: 4. The CDR3 loop is CASSVTGGNTEAFF. As DNA, the CDR3 is TGTGCCAGCAGTGTAACAGGGGGGAACACTGAAGCTTTCTTT.

In its sample, this clonotype is large (0.1 to 1%). CDR3 coding DNA: TGTGCCAGCAGTTTAACGACAGGGGTGGGGTTTCAGCCCCAGCATTTT. Protein product: CASSLTTGVGFQPQHF. The rearrangement uses TRBV12-3 or TRBV12-4 and TRBJ1-5, with TRBD1 identical over 8 bases. J gave up 6 bases and V 2 bases, and 9 bases lay outside the gene matches. The CDR3 totals 16 residues.

The chain combines TRBV5-5 with TRBJ1-2; perhaps TRBD1 as D (6 bases). Per germline, CDR1 SGHKS and CDR2 YYEKEE (reference sequence). Deletions cut 4 bases from V and 0 bases from J, with 19 bases between. The CDR3 runs 17 residues. CDR3 in DNA: TGTGCCAGCAGCATACATTTTAGGACAGAGCCTAACTATGGCTACACCTTC. Translating it yields CASSIHFRTEPNYGYTF.